A selection of T cell receptor beta chains follows, all from one sample in a study of shared clonotypes between healthy human individuals. This table comes from immunoSEQ multiplex PCR, and its TCRdb copy is limited to in-frame clones, with some not included. The table has 2 million to 2.5 million clones, about 93% seen once. Material for sequencing was naive CD8+ T cells from PBMCs. Receptors originate from a man aged 18 to 30 in good health. Some clones in this sample may be carry-over from other donors' samples. Both conserved end residues are part of each CDR3. The D gene is left open where the match is weak. Clone size, where shown, is once, few, many, or a class for clones that have expanded.

cdr3_nt	cdr3_aa	j_call	v_call	clone_size	d_call
TGCAGCGCCTGGGCCATCGGACGCACTGAAGCTTTCTTT	CSAWAIGRTEAFF	TRBJ1-1	TRBV29-1	few	-
TGTGCCAGCAGTTTGGCCCCCGGGACGCACAATGAGCAGTTCTTC	CASSLAPGTHNEQFF	TRBJ2-1	TRBV27	-	-
TGTGCCAGCAGCGGAAGACAGGGGGGCACCGGGGAGCTGTTTTTT	CASSGRQGGTGELFF	TRBJ2-2	TRBV9	-	TRBD1
TGTGCCAGCAGCTTCCACCGTGACAGGGGCTACGAGCAGTACTTC	CASSFHRDRGYEQYF	TRBJ2-7	TRBV7-8	-	TRBD1
TGTGCCAGCAGCTCTTCAGGTGAAGCTTTCTTT	CASSSSGEAFF	TRBJ1-1	TRBV7-6	-	-
TGTGCCAGCACCCTCGGGAGGGGGCTCCCTGAAGCTTTCTTT	CASTLGRGLPEAFF	TRBJ1-1	TRBV28	few	TRBD1
TGTGCCAGCAGCGGAGCGGGACAAACCTACAATGAGCAGTTCTTC	CASSGAGQTYNEQFF	TRBJ2-1	TRBV27	few	-
TGTGCCTGGAGTTTGACTAAAGAGCAGTTCTTC	CAWSLTKEQFF	TRBJ2-1	TRBV30	-	-
TGTGCCATCAGGGGTTCAGGGGGCGCGGACACCATATATTTT	CAIRGSGGADTIYF	TRBJ1-3	TRBV10-3	-	TRBD1
TGTGCCAGCAACGGCAGGGGAGACACTAATGAAAAACTGTTTTTT	CASNGRGDTNEKLFF	TRBJ1-4	TRBV28	-	-
TGTGCCAGCAGTCTCCGACAGGTTCTGAACACCGGGGAGCTGTTTTTT	CASSLRQVLNTGELFF	TRBJ2-2	TRBV28	-	-
TGTGCCAGCAGTTTAGCGGGGCAAGGGCGCAATGAGCAGTTCTTC	CASSLAGQGRNEQFF	TRBJ2-1	TRBV7-2	-	TRBD2
TGTGCCAGCAGCTTAAGGTTGATGAACACTGAAGCTTTCTTT	CASSLRLMNTEAFF	TRBJ1-1	TRBV7-9	-	-
TGTGCCAGCAGCATAAGCGGGAGGACAGATACGCAGTATTTT	CASSISGRTDTQYF	TRBJ2-3	TRBV9	-	TRBD2
TGTGCCATCAGTGAGTCGAAGGGATTGGGACAGGGGAACGATGAAGCTTTCTTT	CAISESKGLGQGNDEAFF	TRBJ1-1	TRBV10-3	-	TRBD1
TGCGCCAGCAGCTTAATTGGTCAGGGCAGCTACACTGAAGCTTTCTTT	CASSLIGQGSYTEAFF	TRBJ1-1	TRBV5-1	once	-
TGCGCCAGCAGCCCCAGACTAGACACCGGGGAGCTGTTTTTT	CASSPRLDTGELFF	TRBJ2-2	TRBV4-1	-	-
TGTGCCAGTAGTATCGGGGCGACAGGGGTGGATGGCTACACCTTC	CASSIGATGVDGYTF	TRBJ1-2	TRBV19	-	TRBD1
TGTGCCAGCAGCGGAAGATCTACAGGGGGCCCTCTGGAAGCTTTCTTT	CASSGRSTGGPLEAFF	TRBJ1-1	TRBV9	-	TRBD1
TGCGCCAGCAGCTCTCCCGGGCTCCGCACCGAGCAGTACTTC	CASSSPGLRTEQYF	TRBJ2-7	TRBV4-1	-	-
TGTGCCAGCAGCTTTGAGGGACTAGCGGGAGTTGATGAGCAGTTCTTC	CASSFEGLAGVDEQFF	TRBJ2-1	TRBV7-8	-	TRBD2
TGTGCCAGCAGTTTTCCAGTGGCGGCACTCAATCAGCCCCAGCATTTT	CASSFPVAALNQPQHF	TRBJ1-5	TRBV28	-	-
TGCGCCAGCAGCACCCAGACAGGGGCGACTGAAGCTTTCTTT	CASSTQTGATEAFF	TRBJ1-1	TRBV4-1	few	TRBD1
TGCGCCAGCAGCCCTTTCGGAACGGTATCCTACGAGCAGTACTTC	CASSPFGTVSYEQYF	TRBJ2-7	TRBV4-1	-	-
TGTGCCAGCAGCCCCAGGGGTCAGCCCCAGCATTTT	CASSPRGQPQHF	TRBJ1-5	TRBV28	-	-
TGTACCAGTAGTGGGGGGAACGGGGCTGAAGCTTTCTTT	CTSSGGNGAEAFF	TRBJ1-1	TRBV19	-	-
TGTGCCAGCAGTGATCAGGGACCCCCAATCCCCACAGATACGCAGTATTTT	CASSDQGPPIPTDTQYF	TRBJ2-3	TRBV6-1	-	-
TGTGCCAGCAGCGATCCCGGGACTAGCGGGAGCTTCAATGAGCAGTTCTTC	CASSDPGTSGSFNEQFF	TRBJ2-1	TRBV9	-	TRBD2
TGTGCCAGCAGCTTAGCGACTAGCGGGGAGAAGCAGTTCTTC	CASSLATSGEKQFF	TRBJ2-1	TRBV7-6	-	TRBD2
TGTGCCAGCAGCGCACCCCCGGAGGGCGAAAAACTGTTTTTT	CASSAPPEGEKLFF	TRBJ1-4	TRBV7-9	-	-
TGTGCCAGCAGCTTAAGTGCTCAACGGCCAAGGGGGGCGATCTACGAGCAGTACTTC	CASSLSAQRPRGAIYEQYF	TRBJ2-7	TRBV11-2	-	-
TGCGCCAGCAGCCAAGATTGGGCAGCGAGCATTCAGTACTTC	CASSQDWAASIQYF	TRBJ2-4	TRBV4-3	-	-